This T cell receptor beta chain is from a study of breast tumors, draining lymph nodes, adjacent tissues. Study-wide results and limits: Data fit most tumor T cells coming from lymph node, expanding in tumor. Tumor TCR diversity was below lymph nodes but above nontumor tissue. Luminal-like breast cancer showed significantly higher tumor–nontumor repertoire similarity than basal-like. That most tumor T cells come from lymph nodes remained unproven.

Breast cancer patients provided tissue from their axillary draining lymph nodes. TCRdb independently ran MiXCR on the multiplex PCR reads; one entry per CDR3 protein. Of roughly 80,000 distinct CDR3 sequences in the sample, approximately 19% were seen once. As to this clonotype: Antigen unknown. Its ends do not fully match the called genes, so a read error is possible.

This sequence originates from a female donor with breast cancer. Some clones in this sample may be carry-over from other donors' samples. What was sequenced was axillary lymph node tissue.

The CDR3 DNA is TGCGCCAGCAGCTTGGATCCCGGGACAGTTGAAGAACTGTTTTTT. It is translated as CASSLDPGTVEELFF. The rearrangement uses TRBV5-1 and TRBJ1-4; 7 positions agree with TRBD1. The CDR3 totals 15 residues. Looked up from germline, CDR1 is SGHRS and CDR2 is YFSETQ.